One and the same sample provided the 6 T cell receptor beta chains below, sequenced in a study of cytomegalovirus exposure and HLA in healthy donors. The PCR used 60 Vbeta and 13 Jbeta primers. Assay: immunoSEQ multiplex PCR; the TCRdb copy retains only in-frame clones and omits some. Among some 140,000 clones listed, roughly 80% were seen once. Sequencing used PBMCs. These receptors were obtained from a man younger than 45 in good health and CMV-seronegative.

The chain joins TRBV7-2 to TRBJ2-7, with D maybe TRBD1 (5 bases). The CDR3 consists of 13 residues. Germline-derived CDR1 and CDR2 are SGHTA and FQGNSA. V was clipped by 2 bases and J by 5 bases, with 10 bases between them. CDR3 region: CASSLSQGHEQYF. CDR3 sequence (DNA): TGTGCCAGCAGCTTAAGCCAGGGCCACGAGCAGTACTTC.

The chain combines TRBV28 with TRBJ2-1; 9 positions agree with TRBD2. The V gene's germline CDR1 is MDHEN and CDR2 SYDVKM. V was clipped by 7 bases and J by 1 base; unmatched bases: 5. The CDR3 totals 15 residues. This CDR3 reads CASTAGGGSYNEQFF. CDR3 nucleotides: TGTGCCAGCACGGCGGGAGGGGGATCCTACAATGAGCAGTTCTTC.

CDR3: CASSLRREGRSSGNTIYF. The CDR3 DNA sequence: TGTGCCAGCAGCTTGAGACGGGAGGGTCGGAGCTCTGGAAACACCATATATTTT. The rearrangement links TRBV5-7 to TRBJ1-3; D is undetermined. TRBV5-7 qualifies as an ORF whose function is uncertain. The CDR3 covers 18 residues. With 1 base removed from V and 0 bases from J, the gap between germline ends came to 17 bases.

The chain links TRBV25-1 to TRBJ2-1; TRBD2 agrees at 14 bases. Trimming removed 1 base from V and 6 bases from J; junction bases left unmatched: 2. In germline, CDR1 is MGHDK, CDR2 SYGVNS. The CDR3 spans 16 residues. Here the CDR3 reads CASSESGTSGSNEQFF. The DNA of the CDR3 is TGTGCCAGCAGTGAATCTGGGACTAGCGGGAGCAATGAGCAGTTCTTC. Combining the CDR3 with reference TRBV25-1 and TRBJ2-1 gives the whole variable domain EADIYQTPRYLVIGTGKKITLECSQTMGHDKMYWYQQDPGMELHLIHYSYGVNSTEKGDLSSESTVSRIRTEHFPLTLESARPSHTSQYLCASSESGTSGSNEQFFGPGTRLTVL.

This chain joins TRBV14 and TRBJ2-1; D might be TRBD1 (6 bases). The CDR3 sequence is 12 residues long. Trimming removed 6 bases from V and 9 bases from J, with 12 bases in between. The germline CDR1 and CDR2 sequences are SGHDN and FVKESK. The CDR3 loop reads CASRVAGAEQFF. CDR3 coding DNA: TGTGCCAGCAGGGTCGCAGGGGCTGAGCAGTTCTTC.

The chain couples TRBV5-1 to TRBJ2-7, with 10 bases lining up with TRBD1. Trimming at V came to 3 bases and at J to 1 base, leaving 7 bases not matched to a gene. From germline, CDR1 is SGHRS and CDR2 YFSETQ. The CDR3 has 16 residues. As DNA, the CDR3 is TGCGCCAGCAGCTCTGCCGGGACAGGGGCGTCCTACGAGCAGTACTTC. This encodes CASSSAGTGASYEQYF.